Below, 10 T cell receptor beta chains from the same sample are listed, as sequenced in a study of blood T cell repertoires in COVID-19. TCRdb's table, derived via immunoSEQ multiplex PCR, lists solely in-frame clones and lacks some. This sample yields some 200,000 clones, of which around nine tenths are seen a single time; around 3.5% belongs to the top ten. What was sequenced was peripheral blood. The receptors were sampled from a man between 65 and 85 years old with acute or convalescent COVID-19.

This chain links TRBV6-4 with TRBJ2-3; 9 nucleotides align to TRBD2. CDR3 length equals 18 residues. CDR1 is MRHNA and CDR2 is SNTAGT in the germline V gene. The J segment lost 5 bases and the V segment lost 0 bases, leaving 12 bases of the junction unmatched. The CDR3 DNA sequence: TGTGCCAGCAGTGACTCTGGCTTCGGCGGGGGGGCAGGAGATACGCAGTATTTT. Its translation: CASSDSGFGGGAGDTQYF.

This rearrangement joins TRBV7-9 to TRBJ1-2, with D unclear. Trimming removed 2 bases from V and 2 bases from J, with 12 bases in between. There are 15 residues in the CDR3. The germline gives CDR1 SEHNR, CDR2 FQNEAQ (reference sequence). Here the CDR3 DNA reads TGTGCCAGCAGCTTACGCCGGGATCTAAACTATGGCTACACCTTC. It is translated as CASSLRRDLNYGYTF.

This clone has only a few counts. The chain links TRBV2 to TRBJ1-4; TRBD1 matches at 7 bases. Trimming took 7 bases from V and 14 from J; bases not matched to a gene: 7. Germline CDR1 SNHLY, CDR2 FYNNEI. This CDR3 region has 11 residues. CDR3 in DNA: TGTGCCAGCACCCGACAGGGACGGCTGTTTTTT. This sequence encodes CASTRQGRLFF.

This chain uses TRBV5-4 with TRBJ2-1; D is possibly TRBD1 (6 bases). V was trimmed by 4 bases and J by 7 bases, leaving 12 bases between them. From germline, CDR1 is SGHNT and CDR2 YYREEE (reference sequence). This CDR3 has 13 residues. The CDR3 nucleotides are TGTGCCAGCAGCCTTACTCAGGGGAATGAGCAGTTCTTC. Translating gives CASSLTQGNEQFF. Complete variable domain (other parts from reference TRBV5-4 and TRBJ2-1): ETGVTQSPTHLIKTRGQQVTLRCSSQSGHNTVSWYQQALGQGPQFIFQYYREEENGRGNFPPRFSGLQFPNYSSELNVNALELDDSALYLCASSLTQGNEQFFGPGTRLTVL.

This clone was seen only once. The V gene is TRBV4-3, the J gene TRBJ1-2; D is perhaps TRBD1 (6 bases). Per the germline V gene, CDR1 is LGHNA and CDR2 is YSLEER. V lost 4 bases, J lost 6 bases, and 15 bases lay in between. This CDR3 contains 14 residues. CDR3 in DNA: TGCGCCAGCAGCCCTCAGGGAGGGGGGAATGGCTACACCTTC. It is translated as CASSPQGGGNGYTF.

V gene TRBV11-3 combines with J gene TRBJ2-1, with 9 nucleotides matching TRBD1. The J segment lost 4 bases and the V segment lost 6 bases, leaving 10 bases of the junction unmatched. This CDR3 is 16 amino acids long. Germline assignment: CDR1 SGHNT and CDR2 YENEEA. The CDR3 DNA sequence: TGTGCCAGCAGTCAGGGCGCGGGACAGGGATACAATGAGCAGTTCTTC. Translating it yields CASSQGAGQGYNEQFF.

V and J are TRBV19 and TRBJ1-3, with D unclear. The CDR3 is 14 amino acids. Per the germline V gene, CDR1 is LNHDA and CDR2 is SQIVND (reference sequence). Trimming removed 3 bases from V and 2 bases from J, with 8 bases in between. The CDR3 region is CASSIGYAGNTIYF. The CDR3 DNA reads as TGTGCCAGTAGTATCGGTTATGCTGGAAACACCATATATTTT.

V usage is TRBV28 and J usage is TRBJ1-2; tentatively, D is TRBD1 (5 bases). The CDR3 is made up of 13 amino acids. Trimming removed 2 bases at V and 1 base at J, with 5 bases between. CDR1 is MDHEN, CDR2 SYDVKM, per germline. DNA for the CDR3: TGTGCCAGCAGTTTACAGGGTAACTATGGCTACACCTTC. Translated: CASSLQGNYGYTF.

The J gene is TRBJ1-2, the V gene TRBV27; D is unclear. The CDR3 runs to 13 residues. Trimming shortened V by 0 bases and J by 6 bases, and 8 bases separated the two germline ends. Per the germline V gene, CDR1 is MNHEY and CDR2 is SMNVEV (reference sequence). CDR3 bases: TGTGCCAGCAGTTTATCGGCCGAAGATGGCTACACCTTC. Residues: CASSLSAEDGYTF.

This clone was observed once. V and J are TRBV7-6 and TRBJ1-1, with D unclear. V was cut by 5 bases and J by 4 bases, with 14 bases left in between. The length of the CDR3 is 14 residues. The germline V gene encodes CDR1 SGHVS and CDR2 FNYEAQ. The CDR3 nucleotides are TGTGCCAGCAGCCCGCAAATGGGAGGCACTGAAGCTTTCTTT. Translating it yields CASSPQMGGTEAFF.